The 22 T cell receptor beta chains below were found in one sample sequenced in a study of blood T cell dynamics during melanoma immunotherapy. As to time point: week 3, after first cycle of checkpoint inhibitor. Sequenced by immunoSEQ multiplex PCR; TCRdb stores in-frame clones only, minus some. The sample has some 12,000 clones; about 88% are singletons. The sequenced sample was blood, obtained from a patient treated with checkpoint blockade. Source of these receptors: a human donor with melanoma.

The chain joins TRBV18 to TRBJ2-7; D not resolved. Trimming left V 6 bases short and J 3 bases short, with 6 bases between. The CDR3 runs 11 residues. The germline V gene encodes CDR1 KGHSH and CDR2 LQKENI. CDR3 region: CASSDIYEQYF. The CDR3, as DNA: TGTGCCAGCTCCGACATCTACGAGCAGTACTTC.

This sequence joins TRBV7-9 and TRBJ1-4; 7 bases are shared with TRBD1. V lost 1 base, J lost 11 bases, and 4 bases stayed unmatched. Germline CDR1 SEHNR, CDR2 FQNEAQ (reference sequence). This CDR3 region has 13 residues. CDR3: CASSLEAGGKLFF. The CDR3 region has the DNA TGTGCCAGCAGCTTAGAGGCAGGGGGGAAACTGTTTTTT. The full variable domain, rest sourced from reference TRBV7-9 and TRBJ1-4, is DTGVSQNPRHKITKRGQNVTFRCDPISEHNRLYWYRQTLGQGPEFLTYFQNEAQLEKSRLLSDRFSAERPKGSFSTLEIQRTEQGDSAMYLCASSLEAGGKLFFGSGTQLSVL.

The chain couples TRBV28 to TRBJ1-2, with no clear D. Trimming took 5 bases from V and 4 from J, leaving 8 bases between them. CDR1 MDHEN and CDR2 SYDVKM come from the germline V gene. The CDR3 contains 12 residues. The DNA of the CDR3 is TGTGCCAGCAGTAATGCGGGCTATGGCTACACCTTC. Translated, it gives CASSNAGYGYTF.

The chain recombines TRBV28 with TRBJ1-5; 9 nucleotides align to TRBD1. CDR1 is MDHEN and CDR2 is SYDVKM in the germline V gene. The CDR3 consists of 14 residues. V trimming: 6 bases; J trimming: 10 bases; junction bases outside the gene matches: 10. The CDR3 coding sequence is TGTGCCAGCAGCCCCGGACAGGGGAATTCTCCCCAGCATTTT. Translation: CASSPGQGNSPQHF.

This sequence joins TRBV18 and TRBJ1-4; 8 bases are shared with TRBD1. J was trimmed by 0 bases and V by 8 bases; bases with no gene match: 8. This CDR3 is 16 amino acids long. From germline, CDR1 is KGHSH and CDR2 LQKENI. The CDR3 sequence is CASTGQGLSTNEKLFF. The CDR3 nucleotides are TGTGCCAGCACAGGACAGGGCCTCTCAACTAATGAAAAACTGTTTTTT.

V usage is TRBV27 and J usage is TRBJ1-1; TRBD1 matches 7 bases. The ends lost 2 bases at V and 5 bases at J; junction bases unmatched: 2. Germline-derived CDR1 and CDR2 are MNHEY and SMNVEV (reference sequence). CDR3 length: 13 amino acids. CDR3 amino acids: CASSLAGGTEAFF. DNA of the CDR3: TGTGCCAGCAGTTTAGCAGGGGGGACTGAAGCTTTCTTT.

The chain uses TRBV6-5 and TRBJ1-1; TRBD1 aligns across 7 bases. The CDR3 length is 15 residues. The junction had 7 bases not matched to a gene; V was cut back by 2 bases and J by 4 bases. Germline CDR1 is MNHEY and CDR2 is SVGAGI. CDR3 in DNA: TGTGCCAGCAGTTACAAGACAGGGTCGGGCACTGAAGCTTTCTTT. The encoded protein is CASSYKTGSGTEAFF.

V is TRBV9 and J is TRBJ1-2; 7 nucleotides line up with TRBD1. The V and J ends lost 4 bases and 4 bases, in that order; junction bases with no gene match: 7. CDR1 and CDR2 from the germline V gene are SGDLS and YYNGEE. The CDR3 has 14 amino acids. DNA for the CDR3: TGTGCCAGCAGCCCGGATCAGGGGGGCTATGGCTACACCTTC. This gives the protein CASSPDQGGYGYTF.

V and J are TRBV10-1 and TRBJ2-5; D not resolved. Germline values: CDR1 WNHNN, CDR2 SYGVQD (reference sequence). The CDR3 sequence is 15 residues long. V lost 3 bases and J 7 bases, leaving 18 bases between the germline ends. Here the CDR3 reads CASSDTSATVGTQYF. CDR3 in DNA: TGCGCCAGCAGTGATACGAGCGCCACGGTGGGGACCCAGTACTTC.

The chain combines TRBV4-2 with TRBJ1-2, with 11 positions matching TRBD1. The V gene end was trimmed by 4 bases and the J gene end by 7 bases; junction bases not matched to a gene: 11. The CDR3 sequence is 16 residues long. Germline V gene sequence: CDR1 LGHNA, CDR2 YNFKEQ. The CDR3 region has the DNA TGTGCCAGCAGCCGCGCTTTGGACAGGGGGCAGGGTGGCTACACCTTC. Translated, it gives CASSRALDRGQGGYTF.

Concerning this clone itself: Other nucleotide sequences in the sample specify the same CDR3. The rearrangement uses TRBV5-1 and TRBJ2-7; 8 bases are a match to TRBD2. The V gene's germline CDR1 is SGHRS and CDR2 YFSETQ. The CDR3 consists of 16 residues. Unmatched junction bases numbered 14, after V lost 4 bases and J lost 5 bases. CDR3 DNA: TGCGCCAGCAGCCGCGGGGGGAGGGCCAACCAACACGAGCAGTACTTC. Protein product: CASSRGGRANQHEQYF.

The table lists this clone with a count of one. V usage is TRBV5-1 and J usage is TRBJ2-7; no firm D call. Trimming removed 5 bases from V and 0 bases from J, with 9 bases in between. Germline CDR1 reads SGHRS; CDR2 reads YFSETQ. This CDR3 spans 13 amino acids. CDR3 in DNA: TGCGCCAGCAGATCCCCGAGCTCCTACGAGCAGTACTTC. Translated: CASRSPSSYEQYF.

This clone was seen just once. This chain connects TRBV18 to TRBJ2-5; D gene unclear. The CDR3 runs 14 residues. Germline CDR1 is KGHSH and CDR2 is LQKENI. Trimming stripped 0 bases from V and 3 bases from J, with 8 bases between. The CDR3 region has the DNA TGTGCCAGCTCACCACCTGCTCAGAAAGAGACCCAGTACTTC. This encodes CASSPPAQKETQYF.

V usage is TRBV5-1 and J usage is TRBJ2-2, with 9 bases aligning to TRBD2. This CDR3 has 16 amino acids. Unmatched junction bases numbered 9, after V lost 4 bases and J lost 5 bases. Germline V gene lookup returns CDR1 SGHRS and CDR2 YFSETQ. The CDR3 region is CASSPRGGAGTGELFF. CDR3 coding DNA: TGCGCCAGCAGCCCGCGCGGGGGGGCCGGGACCGGGGAGCTGTTTTTT. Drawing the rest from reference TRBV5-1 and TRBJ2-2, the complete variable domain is KAGVTQTPRYLIKTRGQQVTLSCSPISGHRSVSWYQQTPGQGLQFLFEYFSETQRNKGNFPGRFSGRQFSNSRSEMNVSTLELGDSALYLCASSPRGGAGTGELFFGEGSRLTVL.

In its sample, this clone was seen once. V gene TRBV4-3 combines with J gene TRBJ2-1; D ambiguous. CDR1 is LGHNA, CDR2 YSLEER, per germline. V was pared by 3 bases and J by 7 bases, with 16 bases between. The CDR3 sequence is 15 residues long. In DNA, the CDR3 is TGCGCCAGCAGCCAGAGTATTAGGTCTTCGAATGAGCAGTTCTTC. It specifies CASSQSIRSSNEQFF.

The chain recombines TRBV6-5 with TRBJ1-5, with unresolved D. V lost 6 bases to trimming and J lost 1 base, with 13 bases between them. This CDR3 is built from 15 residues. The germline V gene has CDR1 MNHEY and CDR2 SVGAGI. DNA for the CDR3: TGTGCCAGCAGACAGCAGGATCACAGCAATCAGCCCCAGCATTTT. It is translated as CASRQQDHSNQPQHF.

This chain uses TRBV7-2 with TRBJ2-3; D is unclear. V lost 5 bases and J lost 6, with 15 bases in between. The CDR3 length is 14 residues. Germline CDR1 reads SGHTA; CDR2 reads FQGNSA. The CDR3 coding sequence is TGTGCCAGCAGCATCGGGTTCCCCACGGATACGCAGTATTTT. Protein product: CASSIGFPTDTQYF. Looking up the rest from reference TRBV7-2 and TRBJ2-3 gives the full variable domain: GAGVSQSPSNKVTEKGKDVELRCDPISGHTALYWYRQSLGQGLEFLIYFQGNSAPDKSGLPSDRFSAERTGGSVSTLTIQRTQQEDSAVYLCASSIGFPTDTQYFGPGTRLTVL.

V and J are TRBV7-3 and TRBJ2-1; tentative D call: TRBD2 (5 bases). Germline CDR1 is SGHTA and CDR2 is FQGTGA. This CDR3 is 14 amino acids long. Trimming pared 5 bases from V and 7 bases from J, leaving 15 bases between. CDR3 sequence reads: CASSPQGLDNEQFF. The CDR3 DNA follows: TGTGCCAGCAGCCCTCAAGGACTGGATAATGAGCAGTTCTTC.

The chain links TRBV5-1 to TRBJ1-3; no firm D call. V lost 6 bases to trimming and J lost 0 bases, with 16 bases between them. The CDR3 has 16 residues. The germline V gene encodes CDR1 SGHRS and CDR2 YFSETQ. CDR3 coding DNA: TGCGCCAGCACCTGGGCCAGTACAGCCTCTGGAAACACCATATATTTT. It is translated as CASTWASTASGNTIYF.

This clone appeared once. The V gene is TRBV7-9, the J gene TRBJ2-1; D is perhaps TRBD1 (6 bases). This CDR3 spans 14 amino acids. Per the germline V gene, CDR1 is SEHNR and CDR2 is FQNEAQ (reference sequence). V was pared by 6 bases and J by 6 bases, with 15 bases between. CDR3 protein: CASSSGAEINEQFF. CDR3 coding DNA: TGTGCCAGCAGTTCAGGGGCCGAAATCAATGAGCAGTTCTTC.

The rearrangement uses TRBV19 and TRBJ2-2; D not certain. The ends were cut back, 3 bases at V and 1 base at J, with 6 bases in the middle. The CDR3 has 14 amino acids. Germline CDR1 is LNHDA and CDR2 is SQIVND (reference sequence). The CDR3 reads CASSINGNTGELFF. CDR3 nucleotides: TGTGCCAGTAGTATTAACGGGAACACCGGGGAGCTGTTTTTT.

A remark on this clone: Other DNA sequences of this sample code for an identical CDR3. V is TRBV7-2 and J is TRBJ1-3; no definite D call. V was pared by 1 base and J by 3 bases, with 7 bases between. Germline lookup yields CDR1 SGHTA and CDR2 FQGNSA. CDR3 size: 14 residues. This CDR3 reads CASSLDYIGNTIYF. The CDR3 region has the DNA TGTGCCAGCAGCTTAGACTATATTGGAAACACCATATATTTT. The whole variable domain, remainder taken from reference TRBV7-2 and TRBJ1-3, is GAGVSQSPSNKVTEKGKDVELRCDPISGHTALYWYRQSLGQGLEFLIYFQGNSAPDKSGLPSDRFSAERTGGSVSTLTIQRTQQEDSAVYLCASSLDYIGNTIYFGEGSWLTVV.